This TCR beta chain was recovered during a study of blood T cell repertoires in COVID-19. TCRdb's copy holds only in-frame clones and misses some; the assay was immunoSEQ multiplex PCR. The sample records over 85,000 clones, more than 75% being singletons. Germline V CDR1 and CDR2: MGHDK, SYGVNS. V lost 1 base and J lost 4, with 19 bases in between. The CDR3 sequence is 17 residues long. Sample: peripheral blood. The clonotype was recovered from a middle-aged man with acute or convalescent COVID-19. The chain is built from TRBV25-1 and TRBJ1-2, with TRBD1 as a possible D gene (6 bases). CDR3 DNA: TGTGCCAGCAGTGAATCTTGGACAGAAGGGGTAGGCTATGGCTACACCTTC. The encoded protein is CASSESWTEGVGYGYTF.